This TCR beta chain was captured in a study of blood T cell repertoires in COVID-19. Whole-study context: Samples of COVID-19 (acute and convalescent) were obtained from the United States, Italy and Spain. Sample material is recorded as cDNA or gDNA derived from T cells, B-cell-depleted T cells, or PBMCs.

Trimming took 8 bases from V and 0 from J; bases not matched to a gene: 13. The CDR3 is made up of 18 amino acids. Germline CDR1 reads MDHEN; CDR2 reads SYDVKM. Participants came from some 23 US areas, aged about 18 to 95 years. The method was immunoSEQ multiplex PCR; TCRdb's version includes in-frame clones alone and lacks a portion of them. This sample has approximately 360,000 clones, with around 86% found just once. The clonotype originates from a woman aged 45-65 years who had recovered from COVID-19. The rearrangement joins TRBV28 to TRBJ1-5; 10 positions agree with TRBD1. Material: PBMCs or T cells enriched from blood (not recorded which). CDR3 DNA: TGTGCCAGCGGGGTGACAGGGGGCGTAAAATATAGCAATCAGCCCCAGCATTTT. The encoded protein is CASGVTGGVKYSNQPQHF.